Each of the 20 T cell receptor beta chains below was sequenced from the same sample in a study of beta chain features in type 1 diabetes. Every bit of the isolated RNA underwent reverse transcription, so sequencing read expressed TCRB transcripts. Sequenced by immunoSEQ multiplex PCR; TCRdb stores in-frame clones only, minus some. The data show about 410,000 clones, with over 11% seen just once and under 0.04% held by the top ten. Sequencing was carried out using naive CD4+ T cells from blood. The receptor set was obtained from a man younger than 45 in good health.

In regard to this clone: This CDR3 is also generated by other DNA sequences in the sample. The chain carries TRBV6-6 and TRBJ2-7; TRBD1 aligns across 7 bases. Trimming removed 6 bases from V and 0 bases from J; junction bases left unmatched: 2. Germline assignment: CDR1 MNHNY and CDR2 SVGAGI (reference sequence). There are 13 residues in the CDR3. The CDR3 loop reads CASRRDSSYEQYF. The CDR3 bases are TGTGCCAGCAGAAGGGACAGCTCCTACGAGCAGTACTTC.

This chain joins TRBV18 and TRBJ2-7; 7 positions match TRBD2. Germline lookup yields CDR1 KGHSH and CDR2 LQKENI. The trim removed 5 bases at V and 6 bases at J, leaving 13 bases unmatched. The CDR3 has 15 amino acids. CDR3: CASSSGGGRVREQYF. The CDR3 DNA reads TGTGCCAGCTCAAGCGGCGGGGGTCGCGTTCGCGAGCAGTACTTC.

This rearrangement joins TRBV29-1 to TRBJ2-3; D gene ambiguous. Trimming removed 7 bases from V and 0 bases from J, with 11 bases in between. This CDR3 contains 13 residues. From germline, CDR1 is SQVTM and CDR2 ANQGSEA. This CDR3 reads CSAGRLSTDTQYF. The CDR3 nucleotides read TGCAGCGCCGGACGCCTTAGCACAGATACGCAGTATTTT.

This clone was seen a few times. The rearrangement joins TRBV30 to TRBJ2-1; 9 bases fit TRBD2. In germline, CDR1 is GTSNPN, CDR2 SVGIG (reference sequence). The CDR3 is 14 residues long. Unmatched junction bases numbered 3, after V lost 3 bases and J lost 3 bases. CDR3 sequence: CAWRIAGVYNEQFF. The CDR3 coding sequence is TGTGCCTGGAGAATAGCGGGAGTCTACAATGAGCAGTTCTTC.

The gene calls are TRBV5-1 and TRBJ2-7; 10 bases are a match to TRBD2. The CDR3 runs to 13 residues. CDR1 is SGHRS and CDR2 is YFSETQ in the germline V gene. J lost 7 bases, V lost 5 bases, and 6 bases had no gene match. CDR3 sequence (DNA): TGCGCCAGCAGTCTTCGACTAGCGGGTGAGCAGTACGTC. The encoded protein is CASSLRLAGEQYV.

The chain recombines TRBV30 with TRBJ1-2; TRBD1 is a possible D gene (5 bases). Per germline, CDR1 GTSNPN and CDR2 SVGIG (reference sequence). The CDR3 runs to 14 residues. The germline V and J ends were trimmed by 4 bases and 2 bases, with 14 bases remaining between them. The CDR3 loop is CAWNPGRTNYGYTF. The DNA for the CDR3 is TGTGCCTGGAACCCGGGACGCACAAACTATGGCTACACCTTC. The complete variable domain, with remaining parts taken from reference TRBV30 and TRBJ1-2, reads SQTIHQWPATLVQPVGSPLSLECTVEGTSNPNLYWYRQAAGRGLQLLFYSVGIGQISSEVPQNLSASRPQDRQFILSSKKLLLSDSGFYLCAWNPGRTNYGYTFGSGTRLTVV.

This chain uses TRBV7-2 with TRBJ1-2, with D maybe TRBD1 (5 bases). The CDR3 spans 12 residues. The germline V gene has CDR1 SGHTA and CDR2 FQGNSA. Trimming removed 5 bases at V and 4 bases at J, with 8 bases between. The CDR3 DNA reads TGTGCCAGCAGCGAAAGGGGCTATGGCTACACCTTC. Its protein is CASSERGYGYTF.

The CDR3 bases are TGCGCCAGCAGGCCGACAGGGAACAACTATGGCTACACCTTC. As protein: CASRPTGNNYGYTF. V and J are TRBV4-1 and TRBJ1-2, with 7 bases matching TRBD1. The trim removed 6 bases at V and 2 bases at J, leaving 6 bases unmatched. Germline CDR1 reads MGHRA; CDR2 reads YSYEKL. CDR3 size: 14 residues.

This clone turned up a few times. The rearrangement links TRBV30 to TRBJ1-2; D is undetermined. The length of the CDR3 is 12 residues. V was trimmed by 2 bases and J by 4 bases, leaving 8 bases between them. Germline V CDR1 and CDR2: GTSNPN, SVGIG (reference sequence). The CDR3 sequence is CAWSWDTYGYTF. CDR3 coding DNA: TGTGCCTGGAGTTGGGATACCTATGGCTACACCTTC. Complete variable domain (other parts from reference TRBV30 and TRBJ1-2): SQTIHQWPATLVQPVGSPLSLECTVEGTSNPNLYWYRQAAGRGLQLLFYSVGIGQISSEVPQNLSASRPQDRQFILSSKKLLLSDSGFYLCAWSWDTYGYTFGSGTRLTVV.

The rearrangement joins TRBV9 to TRBJ2-7, with TRBD2 as a possible D gene (6 bases). The CDR3 extends over 16 amino acids. V was cut by 1 base and J by 7 bases, with 21 bases left in between. Germline lookup yields CDR1 SGDLS and CDR2 YYNGEE. This CDR3 is CASSVRPGPDGGEQYF. DNA for the CDR3: TGTGCCAGCAGCGTAAGGCCAGGTCCCGACGGAGGGGAGCAGTACTTC.

The chain combines TRBV2 with TRBJ2-1, with 8 bases lining up with TRBD2. J lost 9 bases, V lost 4 bases, and 5 bases had no gene match. This CDR3 is 13 amino acids long. The germline V gene has CDR1 SNHLY and CDR2 FYNNEI. The CDR3 here is CASSVGRAGEQFF. The CDR3 DNA follows: TGTGCCAGCAGTGTCGGGAGGGCAGGTGAGCAGTTCTTC.

This clone has a handful of counts. The J gene is TRBJ2-7, the V gene TRBV29-1, with D possibly TRBD2 on 7 matching bases. The CDR3 sequence is 14 residues long. Trimming pared 4 bases from V and 3 bases from J, leaving 16 bases between. Germline CDR1 SQVTM, CDR2 ANQGSEA. CDR3 sequence: CSVARGGGSYEQYF. In nucleotides, the CDR3 is TGCAGCGTTGCACGGGGCGGGGGCAGCTACGAGCAGTACTTC.

The J gene is TRBJ2-1, the V gene TRBV30, with D maybe TRBD2 (7 bases). This CDR3 spans 14 amino acids. Germline V gene data show CDR1 as GTSNPN and CDR2 as SVGIG (reference sequence). Trimming shortened V by 6 bases and J by 7 bases, and 19 bases separated the two germline ends. This chain's CDR3 is CACPRGEGPNEQFF. CDR3 in DNA: TGTGCCTGTCCGAGGGGGGAGGGCCCTAATGAGCAGTTCTTC.

The chain combines TRBV6-1 with TRBJ1-4; no definite D call. The germline CDR1 and CDR2 sequences are MNHNS and SASEGT. The CDR3 totals 12 residues. V was clipped by 4 bases and J by 5 bases, with 5 bases between them. CDR3 residues: CASSASNEKLFF. CDR3 sequence (DNA): TGTGCCAGCAGTGCCTCGAATGAAAAACTGTTTTTT.

This clone was picked up a small number of times. J is TRBJ2-7 and V is TRBV19, with D maybe TRBD1 (6 bases). Trimming left V 6 bases short and J 1 base short, with 13 bases between. CDR1 and CDR2 from the germline V gene are LNHDA and SQIVND (reference sequence). This CDR3 has 14 amino acids. The CDR3 sequence is CASRQGRMSYEQYF. DNA of the CDR3: TGTGCCAGTAGACAGGGAAGAATGTCCTACGAGCAGTACTTC.

With respect to this clone: This same CDR3 is encoded by further DNA sequences in the sample. The CDR3 loop reads CASSLRGGETQYF. The CDR3 DNA reads TGTGCCAGCAGCTTACGGGGAGGAGAGACCCAGTACTTC. This chain links TRBV7-2 with TRBJ2-5, with D perhaps TRBD2 (6 bases). Germline CDR1 and CDR2: SGHTA and FQGNSA. The V gene lost 2 bases and the J gene lost 4 bases, with 8 bases spanning the gap. CDR3 length equals 13 residues.

V gene TRBV7-2 combines with J gene TRBJ2-7, with 10 bases lining up with TRBD2. From germline, CDR1 is SGHTA and CDR2 FQGNSA. The trim removed 5 bases at V and 2 bases at J, leaving 3 bases unmatched. This CDR3 region has 14 residues. This chain's CDR3 is CASSELAGPYEQYF. DNA for the CDR3: TGTGCCAGCAGCGAACTAGCGGGGCCCTACGAGCAGTACTTC.

In its sample, this clone was seen a few times. The V gene is TRBV7-6, the J gene TRBJ2-1, with 8 bases that match TRBD1. Germline V lookup: CDR1 SGHVS, CDR2 FNYEAQ. After removal of 5 bases from V and 4 bases from J, the junction contained 7 bases not matched to a gene. The CDR3 totals 15 residues. CDR3 DNA sequence: TGTGCCAGCAGCCCCCTGACAGGGGCGTACAATGAGCAGTTCTTC. It yields the protein CASSPLTGAYNEQFF.

The sample holds a few counts of this clone. The chain combines TRBV10-3 with TRBJ1-1, with 8 bases lining up with TRBD1. CDR1 and CDR2 from the germline V gene are ENHRY and SYGVKD. The junction had 1 base not matched to a gene; V was cut back by 4 bases and J by 6 bases. The CDR3 length is 12 residues. The CDR3 region is CAISGTGSEAFF. CDR3 DNA: TGTGCCATCAGTGGGACAGGGTCTGAAGCTTTCTTT.

CDR3 amino acids: CASSHGTGRETQYF. DNA of the CDR3: TGCGCCAGCAGCCACGGGACAGGGCGAGAGACCCAGTACTTC. The gene calls are TRBV5-1 and TRBJ2-5, with TRBD1 identical over 9 bases. The CDR3 totals 14 residues. Germline V gene sequence: CDR1 SGHRS, CDR2 YFSETQ. V lost 4 bases, J lost 4 bases, and 5 bases stayed unmatched.